The clone carrying this T cell receptor beta chain turned up a few times. The sample originates from a study of T cells after yellow fever vaccination. TCRdb recomputed calls from the 5' RACE reads with MiXCR, one row per CDR3 protein. The table lists 300,000 to 400,000 distinct CDR3 sequences, 8.7% of them singletons. The CDR3 length is 15 residues. CDR1 is SGHTA, CDR2 FQGTGA, per germline. Losses at the gene ends were 0 bases for V and 7 bases for J; bases not matched to a gene: 8. Sequenced material: PBMCs, taken on the day of the first yellow fever vaccination. This chain joins TRBV7-3 and TRBJ1-1, with TRBD1 identical over 7 bases. The origin of this receptor is a man aged 18 to 30 who received the YFV17D yellow fever vaccine. The CDR3 is CASSLTGGQEIEAFF. CDR3 bases: TGTGCCAGCAGCTTAACGGGAGGACAGGAAATTGAAGCTTTCTTT.